This section outlines one T cell receptor (beta chain) sequence together with its context. The antigen it recognizes is unknown. There are no base qualities to consult, and no much larger clone falls within one base. A single peripheral blood draw of about 120 mL on average was collected from each donor into heparinised tubes. Naive, central memory, regulatory and stem cell-like memory CD4+ T cells were sorted on a BD FACSAria II using a panel including CD45RO, CCR7, CD25, CD127, CD95 and CD27. Purity was above 98% for every sorted population. PBMCs were isolated right away by Lymphoprep density gradient centrifugation and were stained directly, without culture. To minimize batch effects, samples were stained and sorted in pairs, one healthy donor with one patient per experiment. This sample stems from a study of beta chain features in type 1 diabetes (dated by TCRdb to 2017 to 2018). In the study overall: Patients and healthy donors did not differ in mean age, gender distribution, total cell number or subset yield. A total of 90 million to 130 million sorted cells were examined across all samples, and a strong correlation was observed between cell number per subset and RNA yield. In the study, TCRB repertoires of sorted circulating CD4+ T cell subsets from recently diagnosed type 1 diabetes patients were compared with those of matched healthy donors. Whereas all 30 or so donors provided naive and central memory subsets, regulatory and stem cell-like memory subsets were isolated from just 8 patients and roughly eight healthy donors.

From a lookup of the germline V gene, CDR1 and CDR2 are KGHSH and LQKENI. Including the terminal cysteine and phenylalanine, the CDR3 comprises 17 residues. Only CDR3 DNA remains: 51 bases, in frame from the first base. The germline ends are 27 bases apart after V is trimmed by 6 bases and J by 7 bases. All of the isolated RNA was reverse transcribed with the High Capacity cDNA Reverse Transcription Kit, so expressed TCRB transcripts were sequenced. Naive, central memory and regulatory T cell samples underwent deep immunoSEQ sequencing, averaging roughly 3.3 million total reads per sample. Sorted cells were lysed in RLT buffer and RNA was extracted with DNase-treated RNeasy Micro or Mini kits, depending on cell number. Each cell subset was processed separately to prevent cross-contamination, with patient and healthy donor samples processed together. The immunoSEQ multiplex PCR was used to amplify TCRB sequences from cDNA, yielding 87-bp fragments that span the CDR3 region. Amplicons were sequenced on the Illumina HiSeq platform. In the original analysis: PCR bias was computationally corrected using synthetic template baselines, reads within Hamming distance 2 were collapsed, and singletons that could not be merged were discarded. Reads were aligned against IMGT to assign V, D and J genes, CDR3 length and insertions or deletions at six rearrangement sites. Clonotype counts were normalized to sorted cell number within each subset before computing true diversity and Gini coefficients with the tcR R package. Repertoire sharing was quantified using the overlap coefficient calculated on TCRB nucleotide sequences. Out-of-frame TCRB sequences from naive cells were analyzed to stand in for the pre-selection repertoire. Sourced from immuneACCESS, this table was stored by TCRdb with only in-frame sequences that have V and J called. A share of the clones is absent; for the studies checked, an unresolved V gene accounts for under half, and the remainder has no known explanation. That table supplies the V and J calls and clone size; D and trimming were determined from the DNA. The sample table shows more than 250,000 clones, and about 23% are seen once. The top ten hold 0.012% of the sample.

Summary of the overall study and its limitations: Because the HLA sub-analyses included only small numbers of individuals, any influence of HLA type on TCRB rearrangement was left unresolved. Type 1 diabetes patients showed a moderate but significant shortening of TCRB CDR3 length in all four CD4+ subsets. The naive, central memory and regulatory TCRB repertoires appeared to resemble one another more closely among patients than among healthy donors. Sequencing cDNA rather than genomic DNA could over-represent highly expressing activated cells, although activation and CD3 levels did not differ between groups. Patients with type 1 diabetes made fewer insertions and deleted more nucleotides at VDJ recombination sites, implying thymic rearrangement abnormalities. PCR may preferentially amplify shorter templates, but because patient and control samples were amplified and corrected together, any resulting skew would affect both groups equally.

The clonotype comes from a woman in her thirties with type 1 diabetes. Sequenced input: naive CD4+ T cells from blood. This sample's cell subset or site label indicates: true naive CD4+ T cells. The chain links TRBV18 with TRBJ1-1, with no confidently assigned D gene. DNA sequence: TGTGCCAGCTCCCGATCGATGGCGTACATCGAGGTGAATGAAGCTTTCTTT. It is translated as CASSRSMAYIEVNEAFF.